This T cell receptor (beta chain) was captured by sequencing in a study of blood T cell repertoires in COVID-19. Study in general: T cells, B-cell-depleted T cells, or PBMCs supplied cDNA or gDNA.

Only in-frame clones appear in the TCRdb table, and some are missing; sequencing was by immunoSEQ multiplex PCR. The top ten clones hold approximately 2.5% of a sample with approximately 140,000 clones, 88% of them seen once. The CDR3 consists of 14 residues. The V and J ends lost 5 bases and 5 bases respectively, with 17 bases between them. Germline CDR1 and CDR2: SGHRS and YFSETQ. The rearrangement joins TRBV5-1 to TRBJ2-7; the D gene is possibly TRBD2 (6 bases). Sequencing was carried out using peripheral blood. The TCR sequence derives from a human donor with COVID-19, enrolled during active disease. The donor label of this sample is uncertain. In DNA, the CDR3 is TGCGCCAGCAGTCGGACGGGAGCGGCCCACGAGCAGTACTTC. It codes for CASSRTGAAHEQYF. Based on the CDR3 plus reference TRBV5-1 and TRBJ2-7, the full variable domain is KAGVTQTPRYLIKTRGQQVTLSCSPISGHRSVSWYQQTPGQGLQFLFEYFSETQRNKGNFPGRFSGRQFSNSRSEMNVSTLELGDSALYLCASSRTGAAHEQYFGPGTRLTVT.